A selection of T cell receptor beta chains follows, all from one sample in a study of T cell responses to AZD1222 COVID-19 vaccine. Sequencing was performed with immunoSEQ multiplex PCR; in TCRdb, only in-frame clones are kept and a portion is missing. Here the sample spans 200,000 or so clones, 90% to 95% being singletons. This sample comprised peripheral blood, obtained 28 days after the second AZD1222 dose. The origin of the receptors is an adult who received the AZD1222 COVID-19 vaccine. Both conserved end residues are part of each CDR3. Fields, in order: clone size, J gene, D gene, V gene, CDR3 protein, CDR3 DNA. D genes are given only for firm matches. A row's size may be missing; if present it is once, few, many or a size class.

size: .; J: TRBJ2-2; D: TRBD2; V: TRBV7-8; CDR3: CASRHKRGDLTGELFF; DNA: TGTGCCAGCAGGCATAAGCGGGGGGACCTCACCGGGGAGCTGTTTTTT
size: few; J: TRBJ1-1; D: .; V: TRBV7-9; CDR3: CASSLTPVQGTEAFF; DNA: TGTGCCAGCAGTTTAACCCCGGTGCAGGGCACTGAAGCTTTCTTT
size: .; J: TRBJ2-2; D: TRBD2; V: TRBV4-1; CDR3: CASSQDGLAVGELFF; DNA: TGCGCCAGCAGCCAAGATGGACTAGCTGTTGGGGAGCTGTTTTTT
size: .; J: TRBJ2-7; D: .; V: TRBV5-6; CDR3: CASNLQGWEQYF; DNA: TGTGCCAGCAACTTACAGGGCTGGGAGCAGTACTTC
size: .; J: TRBJ1-4; D: .; V: TRBV5-4; CDR3: CASSLVGQGGEKLFF; DNA: TGTGCCAGCAGCTTGGTGGGGCAGGGAGGAGAAAAACTGTTTTTT
size: .; J: TRBJ1-6; D: TRBD1; V: TRBV19; CDR3: CASAPQGEKDSPLHF; DNA: TGTGCCAGTGCACCACAGGGGGAAAAAGATTCACCCCTCCACTTT
size: .; J: TRBJ1-2; D: .; V: TRBV28; CDR3: CASSLRGPGWGYGYTF; DNA: TGTGCCAGCAGTTTACGTGGCCCAGGGTGGGGCTATGGCTACACCTTC
size: .; J: TRBJ1-2; D: .; V: TRBV5-1; CDR3: CASSRDPGVGYGYTF; DNA: TGCGCCAGCAGCCGGGACCCAGGGGTAGGCTATGGCTACACCTTC
size: .; J: TRBJ2-1; D: .; V: TRBV5-4; CDR3: CASSNSGSSYNEQFF; DNA: TGTGCCAGCAGCAATAGCGGCTCCTCCTACAATGAGCAGTTCTTC
size: .; J: TRBJ1-6; D: .; V: TRBV25-1; CDR3: CASSDPTTGPHSPLHF; DNA: TGTGCCAGCAGTGACCCCACGACTGGTCCCCATTCACCCCTCCACTTT
size: .; J: TRBJ1-2; D: TRBD1; V: TRBV11-2; CDR3: CASSLDPGQGAYGYTF; DNA: TGTGCCAGCAGCTTAGATCCGGGACAGGGGGCGTATGGCTACACCTTC
size: .; J: TRBJ2-3; D: .; V: TRBV15; CDR3: CATSEGTSSGRYF; DNA: TGTGCCACCAGCGAAGGGACCTCCAGCGGAAGGTATTTT
size: .; J: TRBJ2-7; D: .; V: TRBV28; CDR3: CASGDPGPDHEQYF; DNA: TGTGCCAGCGGGGACCCGGGCCCCGACCACGAGCAGTACTTC
size: .; J: TRBJ2-2; D: TRBD1; V: TRBV30; CDR3: CAWEQGVQAGELFF; DNA: TGTGCCTGGGAACAGGGGGTTCAGGCCGGGGAGCTGTTTTTT
size: .; J: TRBJ1-5; D: .; V: TRBV2; CDR3: CASSVGGPDQPQHF; DNA: TGTGCCAGCAGTGTTGGGGGTCCCGATCAGCCCCAGCATTTT
size: .; J: TRBJ2-2; D: TRBD1; V: TRBV5-4; CDR3: CASRSGTGSVATGELFF; DNA: TGTGCCAGCAGAAGCGGGACAGGGTCGGTTGCAACCGGGGAGCTGTTTTTT
size: .; J: TRBJ2-7; D: .; V: TRBV12-3/TRBV12-4; CDR3: CASSSTPYEQYF; DNA: TGTGCCAGCAGTTCGACCCCCTACGAGCAGTACTTC
size: .; J: TRBJ2-7; D: .; V: TRBV4-2; CDR3: CASSQDKGERRAYEQYF; DNA: TGTGCCAGCAGCCAAGATAAGGGGGAAAGAAGAGCCTACGAGCAGTACTTC
size: .; J: TRBJ2-6; D: .; V: TRBV19; CDR3: CASTRPASGANVLTF; DNA: TGTGCCAGTACCCGCCCGGCTTCTGGGGCCAACGTCCTGACTTTC
size: .; J: TRBJ2-5; D: TRBD1; V: TRBV7-9; CDR3: CASSSGDRGQFFRETQYF; DNA: TGTGCCAGCAGCTCCGGCGACAGGGGACAGTTTTTTCGAGAGACCCAGTACTTC
size: .; J: TRBJ1-1; D: .; V: TRBV29-1; CDR3: CSVAHRQPNTEAFF; DNA: TGCAGCGTCGCACACCGCCAGCCCAACACTGAAGCTTTCTTT
size: .; J: TRBJ2-5; D: TRBD1; V: TRBV6-6; CDR3: CASRLTGTEETQYF; DNA: TGTGCCAGCAGATTGACCGGGACAGAAGAGACCCAGTACTTC
size: .; J: TRBJ2-5; D: .; V: TRBV11-1; CDR3: CASKRGLQETQYF; DNA: TGTGCCAGCAAGAGGGGCCTCCAAGAGACCCAGTACTTC
size: .; J: TRBJ1-2; D: .; V: TRBV27; CDR3: CASSLDKTNYGYTF; DNA: TGTGCCAGCAGTTTAGACAAGACTAACTATGGCTACACCTTC
size: once; J: TRBJ1-1; D: .; V: TRBV4-3; CDR3: CASSEKMNTEAFF; DNA: TGCGCCAGCAGTGAGAAAATGAACACTGAAGCTTTCTTT
size: .; J: TRBJ1-1; D: .; V: TRBV2; CDR3: CASTGLKNTEAFF; DNA: TGTGCCAGCACGGGACTTAAGAACACTGAAGCTTTCTTT
size: .; J: TRBJ2-5; D: .; V: TRBV4-3; CDR3: CASSQDRETQYF; DNA: TGCGCCAGCAGCCAAGATCGAGAGACCCAGTACTTC
size: .; J: TRBJ1-3; D: .; V: TRBV3-1/TRBV3-2; CDR3: CASSQDHSSGNTIYF; DNA: TGTGCCAGCAGCCAAGATCATAGCTCTGGAAACACCATATATTTT
size: few; J: TRBJ1-4; D: .; V: TRBV2; CDR3: CASRPNGATNEKLFF; DNA: TGTGCCAGCAGGCCAAACGGGGCAACTAATGAAAAACTGTTTTTT
size: .; J: TRBJ1-4; D: .; V: TRBV4-2; CDR3: CASSQAQTSTNEKLFF; DNA: TGTGCCAGCAGCCAAGCCCAAACTTCAACTAATGAAAAACTGTTTTTT
size: .; J: TRBJ1-1; D: .; V: TRBV9; CDR3: CASGWGTRTEAFF; DNA: TGTGCCAGCGGGTGGGGGACCCGGACTGAAGCTTTCTTT
size: .; J: TRBJ1-5; D: .; V: TRBV24-1; CDR3: CATSVGFGSNQPQHF; DNA: TGTGCCACCAGTGTAGGCTTCGGGAGCAATCAGCCCCAGCATTTT
size: .; J: TRBJ2-7; D: .; V: TRBV3-1/TRBV3-2; CDR3: CASSHSYEQYF; DNA: TGTGCCAGCAGCCACAGCTACGAGCAGTACTTC
size: .; J: TRBJ1-1; D: .; V: TRBV27; CDR3: CASSLSWTTNTEAFF; DNA: TGTGCCAGCAGTTTATCGTGGACTACGAACACTGAAGCTTTCTTT
size: .; J: TRBJ1-1; D: .; V: TRBV3-1/TRBV3-2; CDR3: CASSQPGHPTEAFF; DNA: TGTGCCAGCAGCCAACCTGGACACCCCACTGAAGCTTTCTTT
size: once; J: TRBJ1-1; D: .; V: TRBV18; CDR3: CATHTRGEAFF; DNA: TGTGCCACCCACACCCGAGGTGAAGCTTTCTTT
size: .; J: TRBJ2-5; D: .; V: TRBV6-5; CDR3: CASSYRGETQYF; DNA: TGTGCCAGCAGTTACAGGGGAGAGACCCAGTACTTC
size: .; J: TRBJ2-1; D: TRBD1; V: TRBV29-1; CDR3: CSARDSSNNEQFF; DNA: TGCAGCGCCCGGGACAGCTCAAACAATGAGCAGTTCTTC
size: .; J: TRBJ2-7; D: .; V: TRBV29-1; CDR3: CSVEETGNEQYF; DNA: TGCAGCGTTGAAGAGACGGGGAACGAGCAGTACTTC
size: .; J: TRBJ1-1; D: .; V: TRBV13; CDR3: CASSRETPEAFF; DNA: TGTGCCAGTTCAAGGGAGACGCCGGAAGCTTTCTTT
size: few; J: TRBJ1-5; D: .; V: TRBV28; CDR3: CASRMASGLSNQPQHF; DNA: TGTGCCAGCAGGATGGCTTCAGGGTTAAGCAATCAGCCCCAGCATTTT
size: .; J: TRBJ2-7; D: .; V: TRBV6-5; CDR3: CASSPWDLGRVEQYF; DNA: TGTGCCAGCAGTCCTTGGGACCTCGGAAGGGTCGAGCAGTACTTC
size: .; J: TRBJ2-3; D: TRBD2; V: TRBV2; CDR3: CASRRGARTDTQYF; DNA: TGTGCCAGCAGGCGGGGGGCACGCACAGATACGCAGTATTTT
size: .; J: TRBJ2-7; D: .; V: TRBV6-1; CDR3: CASSEYGSSYEQYF; DNA: TGTGCCAGCAGTGAATACGGGAGCTCCTACGAGCAGTACTTC
size: .; J: TRBJ2-1; D: TRBD2; V: TRBV6-2/TRBV6-3; CDR3: CASSSPQRGGPHEQFF; DNA: TGTGCCAGCAGTTCCCCCCAACGGGGGGGCCCCCATGAGCAGTTCTTC
size: .; J: TRBJ1-4; D: .; V: TRBV4-1; CDR3: CASSQTPDSRGLFF; DNA: TGCGCCAGCAGCCAAACTCCGGACAGCCGAGGACTGTTTTTT
size: .; J: TRBJ1-1; D: .; V: TRBV5-5; CDR3: CASSPRGNTEAFF; DNA: TGTGCCAGCAGCCCCCGGGGCAACACTGAAGCTTTCTTT
size: .; J: TRBJ2-2; D: TRBD1; V: TRBV7-3; CDR3: CASSTRQGTAGELFF; DNA: TGTGCCAGCAGCACCCGACAGGGCACTGCCGGGGAGCTGTTTTTT